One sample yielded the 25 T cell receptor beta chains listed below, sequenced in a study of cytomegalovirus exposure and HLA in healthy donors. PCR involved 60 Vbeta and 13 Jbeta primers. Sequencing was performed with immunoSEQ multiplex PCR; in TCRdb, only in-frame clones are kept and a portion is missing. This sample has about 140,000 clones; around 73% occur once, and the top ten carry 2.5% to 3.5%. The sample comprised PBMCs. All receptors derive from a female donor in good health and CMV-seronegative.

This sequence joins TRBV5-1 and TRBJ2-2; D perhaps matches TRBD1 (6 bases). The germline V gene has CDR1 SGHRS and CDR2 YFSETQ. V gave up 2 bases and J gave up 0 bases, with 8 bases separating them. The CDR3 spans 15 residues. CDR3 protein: CASSLRGSNTGELFF. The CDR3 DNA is TGCGCCAGCAGCTTAAGGGGGTCGAACACCGGGGAGCTGTTTTTT.

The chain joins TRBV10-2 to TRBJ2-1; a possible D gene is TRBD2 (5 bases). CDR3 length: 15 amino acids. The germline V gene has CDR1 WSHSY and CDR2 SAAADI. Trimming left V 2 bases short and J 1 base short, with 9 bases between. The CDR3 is CASSELAGSYNEQFF. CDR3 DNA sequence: TGCGCCAGCAGTGAGCTAGCAGGTTCCTACAATGAGCAGTTCTTC.

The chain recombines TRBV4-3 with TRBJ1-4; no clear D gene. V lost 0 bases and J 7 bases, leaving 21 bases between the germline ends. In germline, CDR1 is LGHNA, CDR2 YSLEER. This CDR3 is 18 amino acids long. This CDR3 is CASSQDFWAPTQVEKLFF. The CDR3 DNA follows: TGCGCCAGCAGCCAAGATTTCTGGGCCCCAACTCAAGTTGAAAAACTGTTTTTT.

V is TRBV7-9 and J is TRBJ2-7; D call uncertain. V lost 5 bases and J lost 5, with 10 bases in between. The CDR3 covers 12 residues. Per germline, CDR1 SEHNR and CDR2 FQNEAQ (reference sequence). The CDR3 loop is CASSLLEDEQYF. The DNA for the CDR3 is TGTGCCAGCAGCCTCCTCGAGGACGAGCAGTACTTC.

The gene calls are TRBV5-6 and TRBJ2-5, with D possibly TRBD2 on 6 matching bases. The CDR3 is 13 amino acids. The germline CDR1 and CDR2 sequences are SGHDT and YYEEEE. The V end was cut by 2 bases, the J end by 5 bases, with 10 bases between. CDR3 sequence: CASSFAGRETQYF. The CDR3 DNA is TGTGCCAGCAGCTTTGCAGGGAGGGAGACCCAGTACTTC.

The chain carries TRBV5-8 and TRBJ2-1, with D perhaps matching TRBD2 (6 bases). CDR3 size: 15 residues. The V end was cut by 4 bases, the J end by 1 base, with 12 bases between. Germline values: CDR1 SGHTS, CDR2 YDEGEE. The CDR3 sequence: CASSGGTASYNEQFF. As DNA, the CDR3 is TGTGCCAGCAGCGGGGGGACGGCTTCCTACAATGAGCAGTTCTTC.

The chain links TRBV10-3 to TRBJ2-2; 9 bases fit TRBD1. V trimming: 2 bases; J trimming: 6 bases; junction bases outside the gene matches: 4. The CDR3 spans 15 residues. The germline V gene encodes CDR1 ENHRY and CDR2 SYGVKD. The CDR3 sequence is CAISERGQGPGELFF. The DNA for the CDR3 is TGTGCCATCAGTGAGCGGGGACAGGGTCCCGGGGAGCTGTTTTTT.

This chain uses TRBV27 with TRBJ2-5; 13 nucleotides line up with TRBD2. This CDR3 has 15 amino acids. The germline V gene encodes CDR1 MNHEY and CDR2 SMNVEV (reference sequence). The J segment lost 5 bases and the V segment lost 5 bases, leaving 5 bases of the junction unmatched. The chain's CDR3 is CASSPGTSGVETQYF. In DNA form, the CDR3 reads TGTGCCAGCAGTCCCGGGACTAGCGGGGTGGAGACCCAGTACTTC.

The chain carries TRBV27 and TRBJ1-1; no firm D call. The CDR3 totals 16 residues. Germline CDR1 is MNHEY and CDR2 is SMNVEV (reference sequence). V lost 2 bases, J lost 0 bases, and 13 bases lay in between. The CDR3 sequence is CASSLQSGNLNTEAFF. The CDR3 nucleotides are TGTGCCAGCAGTTTACAATCCGGGAACCTGAACACTGAAGCTTTCTTT.

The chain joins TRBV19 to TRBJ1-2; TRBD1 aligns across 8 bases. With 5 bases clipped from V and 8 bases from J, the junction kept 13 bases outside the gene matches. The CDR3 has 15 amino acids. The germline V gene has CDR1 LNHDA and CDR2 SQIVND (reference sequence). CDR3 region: CASSPGQGFSSGYTF. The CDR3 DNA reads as TGTGCCAGTAGTCCTGGACAGGGTTTCTCCTCCGGCTACACCTTC.

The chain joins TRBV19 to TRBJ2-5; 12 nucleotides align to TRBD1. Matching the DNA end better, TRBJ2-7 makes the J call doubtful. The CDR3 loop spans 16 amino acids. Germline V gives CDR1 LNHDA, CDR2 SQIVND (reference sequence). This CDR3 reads CASRTSGQGASYEQYF. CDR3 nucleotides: TGTGCCAGTCGGACGTCGGGACAGGGGGCCTCCTACGAGCAGTACTTC.

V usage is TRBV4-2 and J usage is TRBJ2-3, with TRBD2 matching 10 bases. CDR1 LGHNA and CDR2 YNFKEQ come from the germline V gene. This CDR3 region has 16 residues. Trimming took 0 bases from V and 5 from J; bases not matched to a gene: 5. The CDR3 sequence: CASSQEASGSIDTQYF. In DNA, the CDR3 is TGTGCCAGCAGCCAAGAAGCTAGCGGGAGTATAGATACGCAGTATTTT.

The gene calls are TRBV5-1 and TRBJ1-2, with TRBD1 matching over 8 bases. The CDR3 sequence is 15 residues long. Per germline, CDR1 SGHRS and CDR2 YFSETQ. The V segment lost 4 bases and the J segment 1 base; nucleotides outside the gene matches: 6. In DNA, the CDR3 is TGCGCCAGCAGCGCCGGACAGGGTTATAACTATGGCTACACCTTC. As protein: CASSAGQGYNYGYTF.

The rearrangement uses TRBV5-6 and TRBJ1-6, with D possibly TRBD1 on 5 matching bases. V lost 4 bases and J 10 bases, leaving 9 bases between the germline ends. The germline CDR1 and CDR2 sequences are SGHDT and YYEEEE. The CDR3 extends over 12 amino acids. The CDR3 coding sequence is TGTGCCAGCAGCACCGGGGGATCACCCCTCCACTTT. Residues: CASSTGGSPLHF.

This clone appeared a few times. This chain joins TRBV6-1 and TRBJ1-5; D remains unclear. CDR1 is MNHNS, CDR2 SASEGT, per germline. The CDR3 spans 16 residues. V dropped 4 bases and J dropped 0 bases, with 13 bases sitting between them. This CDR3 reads CASSGAVFYSNQPQHF. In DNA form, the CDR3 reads TGTGCCAGCAGTGGGGCAGTCTTTTATAGCAATCAGCCCCAGCATTTT.

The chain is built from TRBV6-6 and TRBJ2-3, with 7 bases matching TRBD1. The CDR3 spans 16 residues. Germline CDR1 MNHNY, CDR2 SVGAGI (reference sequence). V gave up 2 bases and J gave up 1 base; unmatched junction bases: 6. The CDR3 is CASSYTGARGTDTQYF. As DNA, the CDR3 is TGTGCCAGCAGTTACACAGGGGCGAGGGGCACAGATACGCAGTATTTT.

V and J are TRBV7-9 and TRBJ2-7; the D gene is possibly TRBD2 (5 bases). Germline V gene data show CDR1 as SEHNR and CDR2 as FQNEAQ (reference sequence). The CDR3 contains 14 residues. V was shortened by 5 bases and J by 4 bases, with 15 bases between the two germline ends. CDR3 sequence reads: CASSPGGPLYEQYF. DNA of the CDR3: TGTGCCAGCAGCCCTGGAGGACCCCTGTACGAGCAGTACTTC.

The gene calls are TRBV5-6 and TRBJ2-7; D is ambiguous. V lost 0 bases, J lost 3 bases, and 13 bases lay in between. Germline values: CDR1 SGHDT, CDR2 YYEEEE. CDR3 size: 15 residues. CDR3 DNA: TGTGCCAGCAGCTTGGCCCCGGGTTTGATCTACGAGCAGTACTTC. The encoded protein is CASSLAPGLIYEQYF.

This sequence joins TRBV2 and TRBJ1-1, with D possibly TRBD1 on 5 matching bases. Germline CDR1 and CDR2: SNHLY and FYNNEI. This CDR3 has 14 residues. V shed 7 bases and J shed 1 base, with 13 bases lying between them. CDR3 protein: CASNFEQENTEAFF. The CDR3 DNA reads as TGTGCCAGCAATTTTGAACAGGAGAACACTGAAGCTTTCTTT.

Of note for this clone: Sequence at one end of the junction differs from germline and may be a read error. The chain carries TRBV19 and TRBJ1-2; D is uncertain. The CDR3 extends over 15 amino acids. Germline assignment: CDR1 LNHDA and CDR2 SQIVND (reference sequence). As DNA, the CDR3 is TGTGCCAGTAGTTCGGGTGGCAGAACGTTCTATGGCTACCCCTTC. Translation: CASSSGGRTFYGYPF. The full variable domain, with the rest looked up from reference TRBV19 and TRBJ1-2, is DGGITQSPKYLFRKEGQNVTLSCEQNLNHDAMYWYRQDPGQGLRLIYYSQIVNDFQKGDIAEGYSVSREKKESFPLTVTSAQKNPTAFYLCASSSGGRTFYGYPFGSGTRLTVV.

CDR3 sequence: CASSLARTGGHYEQYF. CDR3 in DNA: TGCGCCAGCAGCTTGGCCCGGACAGGGGGCCACTACGAGCAGTACTTC. The rearrangement joins TRBV5-1 to TRBJ2-7, with 11 bases matching TRBD1. The CDR3 totals 16 residues. CDR1 and CDR2 (germline): SGHRS, YFSETQ. V lost 0 bases and J lost 3; bases outside the gene matches: 5.

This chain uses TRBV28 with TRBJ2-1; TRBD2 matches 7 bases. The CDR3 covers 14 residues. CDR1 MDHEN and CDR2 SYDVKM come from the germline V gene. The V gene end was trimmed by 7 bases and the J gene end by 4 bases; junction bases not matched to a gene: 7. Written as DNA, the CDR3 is TGTGCCAGCACTCGGGGGGAAGGGTACAATGAGCAGTTCTTC. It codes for CASTRGEGYNEQFF.

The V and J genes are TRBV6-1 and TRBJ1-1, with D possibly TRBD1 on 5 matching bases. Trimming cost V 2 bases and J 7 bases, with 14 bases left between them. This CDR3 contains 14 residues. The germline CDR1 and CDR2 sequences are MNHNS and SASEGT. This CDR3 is CASSEFLERGEAFF. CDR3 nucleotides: TGTGCCAGCAGTGAATTCCTCGAAAGGGGTGAAGCTTTCTTT.

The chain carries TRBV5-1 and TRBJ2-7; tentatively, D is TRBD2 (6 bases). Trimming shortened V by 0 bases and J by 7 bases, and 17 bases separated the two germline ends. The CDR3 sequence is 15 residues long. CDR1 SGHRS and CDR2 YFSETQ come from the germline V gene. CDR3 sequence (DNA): TGCGCCAGCAGCTTGGAGGCTCAGGGACTGGGGGAGCAGTACTTC. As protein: CASSLEAQGLGEQYF.

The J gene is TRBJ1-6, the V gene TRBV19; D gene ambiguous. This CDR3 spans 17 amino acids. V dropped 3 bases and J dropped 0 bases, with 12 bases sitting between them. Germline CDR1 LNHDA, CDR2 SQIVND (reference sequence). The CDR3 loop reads CASSIGPTSSYNSPLHF. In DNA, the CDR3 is TGTGCCAGTAGTATCGGACCTACTAGCTCCTATAATTCACCCCTCCACTTT. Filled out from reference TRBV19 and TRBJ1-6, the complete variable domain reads DGGITQSPKYLFRKEGQNVTLSCEQNLNHDAMYWYRQDPGQGLRLIYYSQIVNDFQKGDIAEGYSVSREKKESFPLTVTSAQKNPTAFYLCASSIGPTSSYNSPLHFGNGTRLTVT.